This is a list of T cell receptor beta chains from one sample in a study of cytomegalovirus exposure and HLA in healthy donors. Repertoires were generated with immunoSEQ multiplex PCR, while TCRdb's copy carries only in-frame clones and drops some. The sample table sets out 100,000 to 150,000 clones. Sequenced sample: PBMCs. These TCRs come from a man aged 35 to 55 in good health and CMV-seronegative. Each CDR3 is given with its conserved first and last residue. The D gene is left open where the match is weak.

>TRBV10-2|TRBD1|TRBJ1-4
TGCGCCAGCAGTGAAGGGGGCCCTTCGGGACTGTTTTTT
CASSEGGPSGLFF
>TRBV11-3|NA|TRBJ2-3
TGTGCCAGCAGCTTGGTTCGAGGTATTACCCGCACAGATACGCAGTATTTT
CASSLVRGITRTDTQYF
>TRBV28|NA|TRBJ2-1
TGTGCCAGCAGTTCGAGACAGGATGAGAGGTTCTTC
CASSSRQDERFF
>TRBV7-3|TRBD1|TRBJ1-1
TGTGCCAGCAGCTTCTCCCCCCGTAGACAGGGAAGAGACACTGAAGCTTTCTTT
CASSFSPRRQGRDTEAFF
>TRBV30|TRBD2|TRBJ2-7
TGTGCCTGGAGTCTAGCGGGAGGCTACGAGCAGTACTTC
CAWSLAGGYEQYF
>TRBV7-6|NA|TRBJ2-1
TGTGCCAGCAGCCCGCCCGGTGGGGCCGCCCGTCACAATGAGCAGTTCTTC
CASSPPGGAARHNEQFF
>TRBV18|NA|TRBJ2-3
TGTGCCAGCTCACCACAGGACGGGAATACGCAGTATTTT
CASSPQDGNTQYF
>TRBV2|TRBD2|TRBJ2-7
TGTGCCAGCAGTGTTGTCGGGAGGGCCGACGAGCAGTACTTC
CASSVVGRADEQYF
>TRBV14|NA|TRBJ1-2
TGTGCCAGCAGCCCACTGGGCGCGGGGGCTACGACTGGCTACACCTTC
CASSPLGAGATTGYTF
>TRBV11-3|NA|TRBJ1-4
TGTGCCAGCAGCGGGGCAGGGTTGTCTAATGAAAAACTGTTTTTT
CASSGAGLSNEKLFF
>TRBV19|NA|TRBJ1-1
TGTGCCAGTAGAAGCCAGGGGAAATTCGTGAACACTGAAGCTTTCTTT
CASRSQGKFVNTEAFF
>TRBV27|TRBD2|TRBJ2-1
TGTGCCAGCAGGGGCTTAGCGGGAAGGAAGCAGTTCTTC
CASRGLAGRKQFF
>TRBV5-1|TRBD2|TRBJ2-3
TGCGCCAGCAGCGCGGGACTAGCGTCATCTGGTCGCACAGATACGCAGTATTTT
CASSAGLASSGRTDTQYF
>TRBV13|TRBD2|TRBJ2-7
TGTGCCAGCAGCGCACGACTAGCGGGAGGGCCTAGACCGTACGAGCAGTACTTC
CASSARLAGGPRPYEQYF
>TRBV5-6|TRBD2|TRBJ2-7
TGTGCCAGCAGCTTCGGACTAGCGGAGAGCTCCTACGAGCAGTACTTC
CASSFGLAESSYEQYF
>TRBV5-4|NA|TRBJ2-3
TGTGCCAGCAGCCGAGATTCGCCAGATACGCAGTATTTT
CASSRDSPDTQYF
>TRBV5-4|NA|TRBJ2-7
TGTGCCAGTAGCGGGACAGGCCCCTACGAGCAGTACTTC
CASSGTGPYEQYF
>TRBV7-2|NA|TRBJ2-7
TGTGCCAGCAGCCCACGGGTTTCCTACGAGCAGTACTTC
CASSPRVSYEQYF